One and the same sample provided the 13 T cell receptor beta chains below, sequenced in a study of blood T cell repertoires in COVID-19. The method was immunoSEQ multiplex PCR; TCRdb's version includes in-frame clones alone and lacks a portion of them. In the table there are 200,000 to 250,000 clones, around 85% of which are singletons. Sequencing was performed on peripheral blood. The receptors come from a woman between 45 and 65 years old with acute or convalescent COVID-19.

The chain is built from TRBV5-6 and TRBJ1-5, with 9 bases fitting TRBD1. This CDR3 contains 13 residues. Looked up from germline, CDR1 is SGHDT and CDR2 is YYEEEE. V shed 4 bases and J 6 bases; nucleotides not matched to a gene: 2. CDR3 bases: TGTGCCAGCAGCCGACAGGGGGTTCAGCCCCAGCATTTT. Translation: CASSRQGVQPQHF. Complete variable domain (other parts from reference TRBV5-6 and TRBJ1-5): DAGVTQSPTHLIKTRGQQVTLRCSPKSGHDTVSWYQQALGQGPQFIFQYYEEEERQRGNFPDRFSGHQFPNYSSELNVNALLLGDSALYLCASSRQGVQPQHFGDGTRLSIL.

This clone was recorded only once. The rearrangement joins TRBV7-9 to TRBJ2-1; 7 bases match TRBD2. CDR3 length equals 16 residues. The ends lost 5 bases at V and 0 bases at J; junction bases unmatched: 7. Germline V gene data show CDR1 as SEHNR and CDR2 as FQNEAQ (reference sequence). CDR3 residues: CASSPSTSPSYNEQFF. Here the CDR3 DNA reads TGTGCCAGCAGCCCCTCGACTAGCCCCTCCTACAATGAGCAGTTCTTC.

The sample holds a few counts of this clone. This sequence joins TRBV7-9 and TRBJ1-1; unclear D gene. The germline V gene encodes CDR1 SEHNR and CDR2 FQNEAQ (reference sequence). Trimming took 6 bases from V and 1 from J, leaving 9 bases between them. The CDR3 has 13 amino acids. The CDR3 loop reads CASSYDTNTEAFF. In nucleotides, the CDR3 is TGTGCCAGCAGTTACGACACGAACACTGAAGCTTTCTTT. Combining the CDR3 with reference TRBV7-9 and TRBJ1-1 gives the whole variable domain DTGVSQNPRHKITKRGQNVTFRCDPISEHNRLYWYRQTLGQGPEFLTYFQNEAQLEKSRLLSDRFSAERPKGSFSTLEIQRTEQGDSAMYLCASSYDTNTEAFFGQGTRLTVV.

J is TRBJ2-2 and V is TRBV7-3; D perhaps matches TRBD2 (5 bases). Germline V gene lookup returns CDR1 SGHTA and CDR2 FQGTGA. CDR3 length: 14 amino acids. With 0 bases removed from V and 6 bases from J, the gap between germline ends came to 8 bases. As DNA, the CDR3 is TGTGCCAGCAGCTTAACGTTACTAGCCGGGGAGCTGTTTTTT. Translating it yields CASSLTLLAGELFF.

The chain is built from TRBV9 and TRBJ1-4, with TRBD1 identical over 9 bases. This CDR3 is built from 16 residues. Germline-derived CDR1 and CDR2 are SGDLS and YYNGEE. V gave up 4 bases and J gave up 6 bases; unmatched junction bases: 10. The CDR3 sequence: CASSPTGGADYEKLFF. The CDR3 nucleotides are TGTGCCAGCAGCCCTACAGGGGGCGCCGATTATGAAAAACTGTTTTTT.

The chain uses TRBV27 and TRBJ2-5; 9 nucleotides match TRBD1. The CDR3 is 13 residues long. The germline CDR1 and CDR2 sequences are MNHEY and SMNVEV (reference sequence). J lost 6 bases, V lost 6 bases, and 5 bases had no gene match. As DNA, the CDR3 is TGTGCCAGCAGGGGACAGGGTCCAAAGACCCAGTACTTC. Translation: CASRGQGPKTQYF.

The V call is TRBV27, the J call TRBJ2-3; 7 positions match TRBD1. Germline CDR1 is MNHEY and CDR2 is SMNVEV (reference sequence). This CDR3 comprises 16 residues. The V segment lost 5 bases and the J segment 0 bases; nucleotides outside the gene matches: 8. The CDR3 bases are TGTGCCAGCAGTCAATCCGGGACAGTTAGCACAGATACGCAGTATTTT. Amino acids: CASSQSGTVSTDTQYF.

The chain has TRBV3-1 (or the pseudogene TRBV3-2) and TRBJ1-4, with TRBD1 identical over 7 bases. Germline V gene sequence: CDR1 LGHDT, CDR2 YNNKEL (reference sequence). V lost 5 bases and J lost 10; bases outside the gene matches: 13. This CDR3 contains 15 residues. The CDR3 nucleotides read TGTGCCAGCAGCTTAACCGGGACAGAAAACTCAAAACTGTTTTTT. Encoded protein: CASSLTGTENSKLFF.

The V and J genes are TRBV7-2 and TRBJ1-1; 7 bases match TRBD1. The J segment lost 1 base and the V segment lost 1 base, leaving 6 bases of the junction unmatched. The CDR3 sequence is 16 residues long. CDR1 SGHTA and CDR2 FQGNSA come from the germline V gene. For the CDR3, the DNA is TGTGCCAGCAGCTTAGGACAGGGTCTTGGGAACACTGAAGCTTTCTTT. This encodes CASSLGQGLGNTEAFF. The full variable domain, completed using reference TRBV7-2 and TRBJ1-1, is GAGVSQSPSNKVTEKGKDVELRCDPISGHTALYWYRQSLGQGLEFLIYFQGNSAPDKSGLPSDRFSAERTGGSVSTLTIQRTQQEDSAVYLCASSLGQGLGNTEAFFGQGTRLTVV.

The V and J genes are TRBV7-9 and TRBJ1-4; TRBD1 matches 9 bases. Trimming cost V 0 bases and J 6 bases; bases outside gene matches: 5. This CDR3 is 16 amino acids long. CDR1 and CDR2 (germline): SEHNR, FQNEAQ (reference sequence). In DNA, the CDR3 is TGTGCCAGCAGCTTAGCGAGGACAGGGGATGATGAAAAACTGTTTTTT. Its translation is CASSLARTGDDEKLFF.

The chain carries TRBV15 and TRBJ1-1; D not certain. The V end lost 3 bases, the J end lost 5 bases, and 7 bases lay between the germline ends. In germline, CDR1 is LNHNV, CDR2 YYDKDF (reference sequence). This CDR3 has 12 residues. CDR3 in DNA: TGTGCCACCAGCAGGAGACTGACTGAAGCTTTCTTT. It is translated as CATSRRLTEAFF. Looking up the rest from reference TRBV15 and TRBJ1-1 gives the full variable domain: DAMVIQNPRYQVTQFGKPVTLSCSQTLNHNVMYWYQQKSSQAPKLLFHYYDKDFNNEADTPDNFQSRRPNTSFCFLDIRSPGLGDTAMYLCATSRRLTEAFFGQGTRLTVV.

This rearrangement joins TRBV13 to TRBJ1-6; 8 nucleotides match TRBD1. This CDR3 comprises 15 residues. Germline assignment: CDR1 PRHDT and CDR2 FYEKMQ (reference sequence). With 0 bases clipped from V and 7 bases from J, the junction kept 2 bases outside the gene matches. The CDR3 region has the DNA TGTGCCAGCAGCTTAGGGGACAGGGTAAATTCACCCCTCCACTTT. The encoded protein is CASSLGDRVNSPLHF.

The count of this clone is one. The chain links TRBV24-1 to TRBJ2-3, with D possibly TRBD2 on 6 matching bases. Germline V gene data show CDR1 as KGHDR and CDR2 as SFDVKD. This CDR3 has 14 amino acids. Between the trimmed V and J ends, which lost 6 bases and 0 bases, there was a span of 9 bases. The CDR3 DNA reads as TGTGCCACCAGTCTCGGGACTAGCACAGATACGCAGTATTTT. Residues: CATSLGTSTDTQYF.